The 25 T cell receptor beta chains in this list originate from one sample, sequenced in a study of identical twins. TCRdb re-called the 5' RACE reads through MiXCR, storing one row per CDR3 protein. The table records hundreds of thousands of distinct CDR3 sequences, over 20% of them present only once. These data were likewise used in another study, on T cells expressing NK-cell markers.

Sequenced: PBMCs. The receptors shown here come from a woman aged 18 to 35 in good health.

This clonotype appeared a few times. CDR3 nucleotide sequence: TGTGCCAGCAGTTGGGTCGGGAGTCAACAAGAGACCCAGTACTTC. This translates into CASSWVGSQQETQYF. The J gene is TRBJ2-5, the V gene TRBV27, with D maybe TRBD2 (6 bases). Germline loops: CDR1 MNHEY, CDR2 SMNVEV (reference sequence). The CDR3 consists of 15 residues. Trimming took 4 bases from V and 2 from J, leaving 14 bases between them.

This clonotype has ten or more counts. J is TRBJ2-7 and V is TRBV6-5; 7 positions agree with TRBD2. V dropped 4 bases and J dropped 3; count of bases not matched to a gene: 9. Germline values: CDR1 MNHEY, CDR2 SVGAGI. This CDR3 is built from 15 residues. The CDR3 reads CASSWSGRGVYEQYF. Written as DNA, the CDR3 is TGTGCCAGCAGTTGGTCAGGGAGGGGAGTCTACGAGCAGTACTTC.

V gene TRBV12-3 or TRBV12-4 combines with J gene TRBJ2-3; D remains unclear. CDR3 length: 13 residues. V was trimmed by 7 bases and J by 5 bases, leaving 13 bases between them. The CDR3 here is CASTWTAVDTQYF. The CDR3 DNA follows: TGTGCCAGCACCTGGACGGCCGTAGATACGCAGTATTTT.

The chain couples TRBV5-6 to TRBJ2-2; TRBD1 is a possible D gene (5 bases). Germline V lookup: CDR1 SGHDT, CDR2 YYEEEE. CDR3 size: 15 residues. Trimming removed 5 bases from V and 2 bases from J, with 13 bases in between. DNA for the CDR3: TGTGCCAGCAGACCCGTTGGGGCTAACACCGGGGAGCTGTTTTTT. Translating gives CASRPVGANTGELFF. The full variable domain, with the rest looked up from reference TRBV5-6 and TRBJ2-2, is DAGVTQSPTHLIKTRGQQVTLRCSPKSGHDTVSWYQQALGQGPQFIFQYYEEEERQRGNFPDRFSGHQFPNYSSELNVNALLLGDSALYLCASRPVGANTGELFFGEGSRLTVL.

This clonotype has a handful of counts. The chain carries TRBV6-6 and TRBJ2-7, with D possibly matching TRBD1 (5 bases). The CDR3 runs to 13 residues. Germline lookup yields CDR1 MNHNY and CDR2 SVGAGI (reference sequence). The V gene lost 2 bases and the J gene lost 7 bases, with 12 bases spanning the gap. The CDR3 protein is CASSYRQGMEQYF. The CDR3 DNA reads TGTGCCAGCAGTTACCGGCAGGGAATGGAGCAGTACTTC.

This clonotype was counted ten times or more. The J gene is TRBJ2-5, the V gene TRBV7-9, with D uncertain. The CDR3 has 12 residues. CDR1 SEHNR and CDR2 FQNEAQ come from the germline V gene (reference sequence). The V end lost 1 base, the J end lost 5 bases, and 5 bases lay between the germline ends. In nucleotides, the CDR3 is TGTGCCAGCAGCTTAGTTGCGGAGACCCAGTACTTC. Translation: CASSLVAETQYF.

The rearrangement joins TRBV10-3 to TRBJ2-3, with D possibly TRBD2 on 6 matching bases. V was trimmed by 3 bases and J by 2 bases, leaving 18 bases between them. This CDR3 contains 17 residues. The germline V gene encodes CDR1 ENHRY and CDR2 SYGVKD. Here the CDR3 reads CAISEIVGEEFTDTQYF. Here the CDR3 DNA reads TGTGCCATCAGTGAAATAGTGGGGGAGGAGTTCACAGATACGCAGTATTTT.

CDR3 in amino acids: CSAGQGHSGANVLTF. CDR3 sequence (DNA): TGCAGTGCCGGACAGGGGCACTCTGGGGCCAACGTCCTGACTTTC. The chain links TRBV20-1 to TRBJ2-6, with 9 bases fitting TRBD1. The germline CDR1 and CDR2 sequences are DFQATT and SNEGSKA (reference sequence). V trimming: 6 bases; J trimming: 0 bases; junction bases outside the gene matches: 3. The CDR3 is made up of 15 amino acids.

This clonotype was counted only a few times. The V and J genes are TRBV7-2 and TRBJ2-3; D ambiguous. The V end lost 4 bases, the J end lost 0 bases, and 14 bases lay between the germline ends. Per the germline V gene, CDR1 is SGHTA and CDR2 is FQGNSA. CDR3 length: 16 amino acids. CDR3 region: CASSWVGGTSTDTQYF. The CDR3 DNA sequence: TGTGCCAGCAGCTGGGTAGGCGGTACTAGCACAGATACGCAGTATTTT.

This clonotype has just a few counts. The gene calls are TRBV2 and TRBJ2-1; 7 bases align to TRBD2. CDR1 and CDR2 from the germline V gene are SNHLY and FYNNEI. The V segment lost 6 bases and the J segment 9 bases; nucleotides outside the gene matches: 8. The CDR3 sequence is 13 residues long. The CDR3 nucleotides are TGTGCCAGCAGATGGGATGGCGGGAGTGAGCAGTTCTTC. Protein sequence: CASRWDGGSEQFF.

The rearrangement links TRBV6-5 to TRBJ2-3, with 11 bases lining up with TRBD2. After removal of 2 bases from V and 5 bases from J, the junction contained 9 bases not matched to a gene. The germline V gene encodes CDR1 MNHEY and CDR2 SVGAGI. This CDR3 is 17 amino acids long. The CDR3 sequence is CASSYRPSGGWRDTQYF. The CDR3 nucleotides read TGTGCCAGCAGTTACAGACCTAGCGGGGGGTGGAGAGATACGCAGTATTTT.

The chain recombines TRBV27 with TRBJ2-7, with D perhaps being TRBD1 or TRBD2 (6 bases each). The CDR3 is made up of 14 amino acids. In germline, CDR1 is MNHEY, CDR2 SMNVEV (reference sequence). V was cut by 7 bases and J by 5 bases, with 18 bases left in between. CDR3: CASKKGGFGDEQYF. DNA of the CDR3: TGTGCCAGCAAGAAGGGGGGTTTTGGCGACGAGCAGTACTTC.

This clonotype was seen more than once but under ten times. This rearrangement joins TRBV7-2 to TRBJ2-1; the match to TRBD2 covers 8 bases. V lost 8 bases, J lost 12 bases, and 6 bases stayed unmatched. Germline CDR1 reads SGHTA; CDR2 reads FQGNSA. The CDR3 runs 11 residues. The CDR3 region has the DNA TGTGCCAGCTCAGCGGGAGATGGGCAGTTCTTC. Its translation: CASSAGDGQFF.

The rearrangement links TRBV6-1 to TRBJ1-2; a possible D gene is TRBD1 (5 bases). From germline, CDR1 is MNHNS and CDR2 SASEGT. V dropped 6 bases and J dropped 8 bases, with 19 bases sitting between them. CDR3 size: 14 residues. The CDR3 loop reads CASRKPGTSWGYTF. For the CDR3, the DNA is TGTGCCAGCAGAAAACCAGGGACCTCTTGGGGCTACACCTTC.

The CDR3 nucleotides read TGCAGCGTTGCTTTCGGGGGGCAGTACACAGATACGCAGTATTTT. The encoded protein is CSVAFGGQYTDTQYF. The chain has TRBV29-1 and TRBJ2-3; a possible D gene is TRBD2 (7 bases). The CDR3 has 15 amino acids. Germline-derived CDR1 and CDR2 are SQVTM and ANQGSEA. V dropped 4 bases and J dropped 2 bases, with 16 bases sitting between them.

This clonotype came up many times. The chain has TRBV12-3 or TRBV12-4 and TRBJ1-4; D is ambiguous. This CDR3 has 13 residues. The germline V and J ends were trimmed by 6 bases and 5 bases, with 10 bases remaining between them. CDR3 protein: CASSPETNEKLFF. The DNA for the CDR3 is TGTGCCAGCAGCCCCGAGACCAATGAAAAACTGTTTTTT.

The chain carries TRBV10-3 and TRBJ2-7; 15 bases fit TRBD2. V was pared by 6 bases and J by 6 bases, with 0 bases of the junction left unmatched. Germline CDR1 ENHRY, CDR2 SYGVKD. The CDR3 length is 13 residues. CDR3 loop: CAIRGLAGGEQYF. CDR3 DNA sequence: TGTGCCATCAGGGGACTAGCGGGGGGCGAGCAGTACTTC.

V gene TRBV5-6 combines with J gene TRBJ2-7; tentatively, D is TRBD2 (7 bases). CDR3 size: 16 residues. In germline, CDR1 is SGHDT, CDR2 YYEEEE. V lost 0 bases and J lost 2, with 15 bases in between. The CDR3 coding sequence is TGTGCCAGCAGCTTGGTTGGGGGGGCGGGCACCTACGAGCAGTACTTC. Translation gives CASSLVGGAGTYEQYF.

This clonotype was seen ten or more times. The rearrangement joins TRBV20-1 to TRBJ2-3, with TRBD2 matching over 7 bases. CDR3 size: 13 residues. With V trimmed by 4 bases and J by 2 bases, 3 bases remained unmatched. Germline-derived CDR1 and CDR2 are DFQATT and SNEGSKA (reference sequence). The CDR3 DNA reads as TGCAGTGCTAAGCGGGATTACACAGATACGCAGTATTTT. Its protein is CSAKRDYTDTQYF.

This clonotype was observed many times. The CDR3 DNA is TGTGCCAGCAGCCAAGGTGGGGGGGGGAAGAATGAGCAGTTCTTC. It translates to CASSQGGGGKNEQFF. V and J are TRBV4-2 and TRBJ2-1; 7 bases align to TRBD2. V shed 1 base and J 7 bases; nucleotides not matched to a gene: 7. This CDR3 has 15 amino acids. CDR1 and CDR2 from the germline V gene are LGHNA and YNFKEQ.

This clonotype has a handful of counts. The CDR3 is CASSISQDNQETQYF. CDR3 DNA sequence: TGTGCCAGTAGTATATCACAGGACAATCAAGAGACCCAGTACTTC. The J gene is TRBJ2-5, the V gene TRBV19, with D tentatively TRBD1 (5 bases). Germline-derived CDR1 and CDR2 are LNHDA and SQIVND (reference sequence). V was clipped by 2 bases and J by 2 bases, with 12 bases between them. The CDR3 length is 15 residues.

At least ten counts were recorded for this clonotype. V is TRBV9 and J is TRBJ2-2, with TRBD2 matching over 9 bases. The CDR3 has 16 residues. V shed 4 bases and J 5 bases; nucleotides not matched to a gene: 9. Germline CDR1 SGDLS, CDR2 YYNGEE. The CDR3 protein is CASSISSGRGTGELFF. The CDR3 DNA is TGTGCCAGCAGCATAAGTAGCGGGAGAGGGACCGGGGAGCTGTTTTTT.

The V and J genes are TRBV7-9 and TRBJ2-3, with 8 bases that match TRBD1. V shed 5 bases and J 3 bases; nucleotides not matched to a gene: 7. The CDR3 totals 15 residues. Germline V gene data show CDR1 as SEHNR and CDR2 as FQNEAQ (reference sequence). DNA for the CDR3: TGTGCCAGCAGCCCAAGGACAGGGAGAACAGATACGCAGTATTTT. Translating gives CASSPRTGRTDTQYF.

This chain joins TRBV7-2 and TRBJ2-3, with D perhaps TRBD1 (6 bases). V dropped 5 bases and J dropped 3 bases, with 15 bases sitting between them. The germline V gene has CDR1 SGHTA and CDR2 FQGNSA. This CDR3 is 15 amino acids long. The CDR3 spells CASSAPTGGTDTQYF. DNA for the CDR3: TGTGCCAGCAGCGCTCCGACAGGTGGAACAGATACGCAGTATTTT.

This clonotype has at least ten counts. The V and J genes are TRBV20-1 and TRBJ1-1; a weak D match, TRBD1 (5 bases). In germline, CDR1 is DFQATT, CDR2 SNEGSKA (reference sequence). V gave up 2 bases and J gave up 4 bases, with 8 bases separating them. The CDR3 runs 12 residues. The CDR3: CSARQGFTEAFF. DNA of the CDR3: TGCAGTGCTAGACAGGGTTTCACTGAAGCTTTCTTT.